This T cell receptor beta chain is drawn from a study of T-cell memory formation after mild COVID-19. Trimming left V 2 bases short and J 3 bases short, with 10 bases between. The CDR3 covers 14 residues. Germline V gene data show CDR1 as SEHNR and CDR2 as FQNEAQ (reference sequence). This clonotype was picked up a small number of times. TCRdb re-called the 5' RACE reads through MiXCR, storing one row per CDR3 protein. The table lists fewer than 550,000 distinct CDR3 sequences, around 20% of them singletons. The sequencing input was PBMCs or a T cell subset sorted from them (not recorded which). This TCR derives from an adult woman who had mild COVID-19 (a few samples of this study predate the infection). Cell type and time point are not known. The J gene is TRBJ1-2, the V gene TRBV7-9; a possible D gene is TRBD1 (5 bases). The CDR3: CASSLPGQYYGYTF. CDR3 bases: TGTGCCAGCAGCTTACCGGGGCAGTACTATGGCTACACCTTC.